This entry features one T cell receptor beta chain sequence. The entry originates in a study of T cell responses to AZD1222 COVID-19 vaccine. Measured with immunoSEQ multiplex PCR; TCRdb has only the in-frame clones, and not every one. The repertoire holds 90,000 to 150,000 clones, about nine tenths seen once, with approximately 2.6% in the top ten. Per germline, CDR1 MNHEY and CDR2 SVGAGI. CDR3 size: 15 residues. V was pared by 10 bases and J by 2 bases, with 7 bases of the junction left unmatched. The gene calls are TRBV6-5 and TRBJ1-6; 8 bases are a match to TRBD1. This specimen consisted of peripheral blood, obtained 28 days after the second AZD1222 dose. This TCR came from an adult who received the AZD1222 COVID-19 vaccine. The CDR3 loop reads CATARGQAYNSPLHF. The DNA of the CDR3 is TGTGCCACCGCGCGGGGACAGGCCTATAATTCACCCCTCCACTTT.